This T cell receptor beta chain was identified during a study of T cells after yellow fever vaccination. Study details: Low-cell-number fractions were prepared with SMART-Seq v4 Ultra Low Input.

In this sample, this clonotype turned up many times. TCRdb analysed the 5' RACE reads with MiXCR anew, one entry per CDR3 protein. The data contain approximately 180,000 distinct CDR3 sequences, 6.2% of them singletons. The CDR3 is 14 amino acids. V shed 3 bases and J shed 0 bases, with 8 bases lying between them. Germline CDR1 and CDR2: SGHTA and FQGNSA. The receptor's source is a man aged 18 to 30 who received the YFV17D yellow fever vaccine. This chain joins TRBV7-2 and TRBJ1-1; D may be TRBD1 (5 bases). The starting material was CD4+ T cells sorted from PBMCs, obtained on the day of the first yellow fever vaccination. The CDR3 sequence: CASSFTGMNTEAFF. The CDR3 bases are TGTGCCAGCAGCTTTACAGGTATGAACACTGAAGCTTTCTTT.